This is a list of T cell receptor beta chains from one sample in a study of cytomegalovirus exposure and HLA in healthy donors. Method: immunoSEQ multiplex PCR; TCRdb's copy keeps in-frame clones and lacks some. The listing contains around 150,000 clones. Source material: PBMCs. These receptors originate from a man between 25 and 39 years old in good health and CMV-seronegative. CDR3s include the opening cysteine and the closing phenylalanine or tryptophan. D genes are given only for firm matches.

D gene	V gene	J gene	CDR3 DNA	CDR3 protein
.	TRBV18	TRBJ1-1	TGTGCCAGCTCATCACCCGTCCAGGACAGTATACTGGTAGGCACTGAAGCTTTCTTT	CASSSPVQDSILVGTEAFF
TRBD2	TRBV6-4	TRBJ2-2	TGTGCCAGCAGCATAGAGCTAGCGGGAGACTCCAACACCGGGGAGCTGTTTTTT	CASSIELAGDSNTGELFF
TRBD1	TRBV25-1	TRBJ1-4	TGTGCCAGCAGTGGGACAGGGGGAGGTAATGAAAAACTGTTTTTT	CASSGTGGGNEKLFF
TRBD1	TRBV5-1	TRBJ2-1	TGCGCCAGCAGCTTGCAAGGACAGGACTACAATGAGCAGTTCTTC	CASSLQGQDYNEQFF
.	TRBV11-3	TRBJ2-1	TGTGCCAGCAGCTTAGAATCGGATGAGCAGTTCTTC	CASSLESDEQFF
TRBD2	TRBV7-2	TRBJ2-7	TGTGCCAGCAGCGGCCTAGCGGGCGAGCAGTACTTC	CASSGLAGEQYF
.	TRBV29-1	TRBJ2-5	TGCAGCGTTGCGGACAGCGAATCAGAGTACTTC	CSVADSESEYF
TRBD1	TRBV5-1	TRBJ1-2	TGCGCCAGCAGCTACCCCCGACAGGGAGACTATGGCTACACCTTC	CASSYPRQGDYGYTF
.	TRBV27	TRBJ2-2	TGTGCCAGCAGTTTATTTCGGCAGGGGAAAAAGAAATTCACCGGGGAGCTGTTTTTT	CASSLFRQGKKKFTGELFF
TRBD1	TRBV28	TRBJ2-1	TGTGCCAGCAGTTCTCCGGACAGGCCAAACAATGAGCAGTTCTTC	CASSSPDRPNNEQFF
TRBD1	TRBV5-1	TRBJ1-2	TGCGCCAGCAGCCCCAAGACAGGGGGAGTGAACTATGGCTACACCTTC	CASSPKTGGVNYGYTF
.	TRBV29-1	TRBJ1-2	TGCAGCGTTGAGCGGACAACCCCTAACTATGGCTACACCTTC	CSVERTTPNYGYTF
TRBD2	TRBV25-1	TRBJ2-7	TGTGCCAGCAGAAGAGGGACTAGCGGGAGGGTAGACGAGCAGTACTTC	CASRRGTSGRVDEQYF
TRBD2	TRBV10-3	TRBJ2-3	TGTGCCATCAGTCCTAGCGGAACAGATACGCAGTATTTT	CAISPSGTDTQYF
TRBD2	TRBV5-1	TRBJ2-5	TGCGCCAGCCAGAAGGGAGGGAACCAAGAGACCCAGTACTTC	CASQKGGNQETQYF
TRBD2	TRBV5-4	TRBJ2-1	TGTGCCAGCAGCTCGCGGGGGGCGGTAAGGAAATACAATGAGCAGTTCTTC	CASSSRGAVRKYNEQFF
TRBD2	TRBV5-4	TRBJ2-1	TGTGCCAGCAGCTTGGGTAGCGGGACCTACAATGAGCAGTTCTTC	CASSLGSGTYNEQFF
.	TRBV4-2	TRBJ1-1	TGTGCCAGCAGCCAACCACCAGAGAACACTGAAGCTTTCTTT	CASSQPPENTEAFF
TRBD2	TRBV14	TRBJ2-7	TGTGCCAGCAGCCATCTGCTAGCGGAGAGCTACTACGAGCAGTACTTC	CASSHLLAESYYEQYF
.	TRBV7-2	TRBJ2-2	TGTGCCAGCAGCTTAGGCTTCGGGGCCGGGGAGCTGTTTTTT	CASSLGFGAGELFF
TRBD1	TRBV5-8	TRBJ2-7	TGTGCCAGCAGCCGAAGGACAGGGAAGGGCGAGCAGTACTTC	CASSRRTGKGEQYF
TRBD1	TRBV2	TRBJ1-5	TGTGCCAGCAGGCGGACAGGGACTTATAGCAATCAGCCCCAGCATTTT	CASRRTGTYSNQPQHF
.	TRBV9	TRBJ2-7	TGTGCCAGCAGCTCCCCCCCCGGGGTCGAGCAGTACTTC	CASSSPPGVEQYF
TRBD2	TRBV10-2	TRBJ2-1	TGCGCCAGCACTCATTTACGGGAGGGATACAATGAGCAGTTCTTC	CASTHLREGYNEQFF
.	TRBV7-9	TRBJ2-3	TGTGCCAGCAGCTTAGCGGGACGGGGAGGAACAGATACGCAGTATTTT	CASSLAGRGGTDTQYF
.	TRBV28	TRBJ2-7	TGTGCCAGCAGTTCACAGACCTACGAGCAGTACTTC	CASSSQTYEQYF
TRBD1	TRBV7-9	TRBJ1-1	TGTGCCAGCAGCACGGGACAGGGTAACACTGAAGCTTTCTTT	CASSTGQGNTEAFF
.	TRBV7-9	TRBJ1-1	TGTGCCAGCAGCTTACCTGTCATTAGGAGAGTCACTGAAGCTTTCTTT	CASSLPVIRRVTEAFF
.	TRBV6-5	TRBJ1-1	TGTGCCAGCAGTTACGTCTCCCCTTATAACACTGAAGCTTTCTTT	CASSYVSPYNTEAFF
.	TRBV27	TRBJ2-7	TGTGCCAGCGGGAAACCACAGGGCTTCCACTACGAGCAGTACTTC	CASGKPQGFHYEQYF